Below, 23 T cell receptor gamma chains from the same sample are listed, as sequenced in a study of Vδ1+ human thymocytes. The study's findings and limits: Highly polyclonal TRG and TRD repertoires with Gaussian CDR3 length distributions appeared in thymus.

Sequences come from RNA converted to cDNA by reverse transcription. Multiplex PCR used pooled V-gene forward primers and a constant-region reverse primer to amplify CDR3s. TCRdb fed the multiplex PCR reads into CATT to redo clone calling. Of 8,000 to 9,000 gamma-chain clones in the sample, roughly 50% were seen once. Their specific antigens are unknown. The sample was Vdelta1+ gamma-delta thymocytes from the thymus. Indicated subset: FACS-sorted CD3+ TCRalphabeta- TCRVdelta1+ TCRVdelta2- thymocytes. These receptors were collected from a girl under three years old who had congenital heart surgery.

The V call is TRGV3, the J call TRGJ1 or TRGJ2. With 0 bases clipped from V and 3 bases from J, the junction kept 2 bases outside the gene matches. Per the germline V gene, CDR1 is VTNTFY and CDR2 is YDVSTARD (reference sequence). This CDR3 has 13 residues. CDR3 DNA: TGTGCCACCTGGGACAGGCTTTATTATAAGAAACTCTTT. Protein product: CATWDRLYYKKLF.

This clone was seen a single time. The chain recombines TRGV9 with TRGJ1 or TRGJ2. Assignment of the J gene here rests on matching the DNA to germline, because TCRdb gives none. The V gene end was trimmed by 2 bases and the J gene end by 12 bases; junction bases not matched to a gene: 7. Germline values: CDR1 GITISATS, CDR2 ISYDGTV (reference sequence). The CDR3 consists of 11 residues. CDR3 sequence: CALWEATWKLF. CDR3 in DNA: TGTGCCTTGTGGGAGGCCACCTGGAAACTCTTT.

The chain is built from TRGV9 and TRGJ1 or TRGJ2. This CDR3 spans 12 amino acids. The germline CDR1 and CDR2 sequences are GITISATS and ISYDGTV (reference sequence). V shed 3 bases, J shed 4 bases, and the junction held 3 bases outside the gene matches. The CDR3 loop reads CALWEKYYKKLF. The CDR3 DNA sequence: TGTGCCTTGTGGGAGAAATATTATAAGAAACTCTTT.

The chain carries TRGV4 and TRGJ1 or TRGJ2. Assignment of the J gene here rests on matching the DNA to germline, because TCRdb gives none. Trimming removed 3 bases from V and 3 bases from J; junction bases left unmatched: 5. Germline-derived CDR1 and CDR2 are EGSTGY and YDSYTSSV. The CDR3 covers 13 residues. This CDR3 reads CATWDPAYYKKLF. CDR3 sequence (DNA): TGTGCCACCTGGGATCCAGCTTATTATAAGAAACTCTTT.

Turning to this clone: Other DNA sequences within the sample encode an identical CDR3. This chain links TRGV3 with TRGJ1 or TRGJ2. TCRdb gives no J gene; it was assigned here by matching the DNA to germline. V lost 0 bases and J lost 6; bases outside the gene matches: 5. CDR3 size: 13 residues. Looked up from germline, CDR1 is VTNTFY and CDR2 is YDVSTARD (reference sequence). CDR3 amino acids: CATWDRPRYKKLF. The CDR3 DNA follows: TGTGCCACCTGGGACAGGCCGCGTTATAAGAAACTCTTT.

The chain carries TRGV8 and TRGJ1 or TRGJ2. TCRdb carries no J gene annotation; the J gene was assigned here by matching the DNA with germline. The CDR3 runs to 14 residues. Germline values: CDR1 VENAVY, CDR2 YDSYNSRV. V shed 2 bases, J shed 5 bases, and the junction held 9 bases outside the gene matches. CDR3 DNA: TGTGCCACCTGGGATAAGGCGTATAATTATAAGAAACTCTTT. It yields the protein CATWDKAYNYKKLF.

In its sample, this clone was seen once. The chain couples TRGV9 to TRGJ1 or TRGJ2. No J gene was available from TCRdb, and it was assigned here by a germline match of the DNA. There are 14 residues in the CDR3. J was trimmed by 10 bases and V by 0 bases; bases with no gene match: 12. Germline lookup yields CDR1 GITISATS and CDR2 ISYDGTV (reference sequence). The CDR3 protein is CALWEVHRLGKKLF. The CDR3 DNA follows: TGTGCCTTGTGGGAGGTGCATCGGCTTGGGAAGAAACTCTTT.

This clone was observed a handful of times. The chain joins TRGV8 to TRGJ1 or TRGJ2. Germline V CDR1 and CDR2: VENAVY, YDSYNSRV. The CDR3 is made up of 12 amino acids. J gave up 9 bases and V 5 bases, and 10 bases lay outside the gene matches. The DNA for the CDR3 is TGTGCCACCTGGGTCGCTGGGGCTAAGAAACTCTTT. As protein: CATWVAGAKKLF.

This chain joins TRGV8 and TRGJ1 or TRGJ2. No J gene is reported in TCRdb; it was inferred here by comparing the DNA with germline. Trimming took 2 bases from V and 7 from J; bases not matched to a gene: 14. Looked up from germline, CDR1 is VENAVY and CDR2 is YDSYNSRV. The CDR3 length is 15 residues. CDR3 protein: CATWDTSRGGYKKLF. The CDR3 nucleotides are TGTGCCACCTGGGATACCAGCCGGGGGGGATATAAGAAACTCTTT.

This clone occurred a few times. The chain employs TRGV8 and TRGJ1 or TRGJ2. TCRdb does not report a J gene; here it was assigned by matching the DNA to germline references. CDR3 length equals 12 residues. The trim removed 0 bases at V and 10 bases at J, leaving 6 bases unmatched. The germline CDR1 and CDR2 sequences are VENAVY and YDSYNSRV. For the CDR3, the DNA is TGTGCCACCTGGGATAGGCGGGGGAAGAAACTCTTT. Protein sequence: CATWDRRGKKLF.

A note on this clone: At one end, the junction sequence differs from germline, possibly due to a read error. The chain has TRGV8 and TRGJ1 or TRGJ2. As TCRdb names no J gene, one was assigned here on the basis of a DNA match to germline. The CDR3 totals 12 residues. CDR1 VENAVY and CDR2 YDSYNSRV come from the germline V gene. CDR3 protein: CATRDYRYKKLF. CDR3 nucleotides: TGTGCCACCAGGGATTACCGTTATAAGAAACTCTTT.

The V gene is TRGV4, the J gene TRGJ1 or TRGJ2. Looked up from germline, CDR1 is EGSTGY and CDR2 is YDSYTSSV. This CDR3 comprises 14 residues. V shed 3 bases, J shed 6 bases, and the junction held 11 bases outside the gene matches. CDR3 sequence reads: CATWDPSGGYKKLF. CDR3 in DNA: TGTGCCACCTGGGATCCTTCAGGCGGTTATAAGAAACTCTTT.

About this clone: Additional DNA sequences in this sample encode the identical CDR3. The chain recombines TRGV3 with TRGJ1 or TRGJ2. The J gene, absent from TCRdb, was called here by matching the DNA to germline. This CDR3 region has 14 residues. Unmatched junction bases numbered 3, after V lost 0 bases and J lost 1 base. Germline values: CDR1 VTNTFY, CDR2 YDVSTARD (reference sequence). CDR3 nucleotides: TGTGCCACCTGGGACAGGCCAAATTATTATAAGAAACTCTTT. Protein: CATWDRPNYYKKLF.

This clone was counted between two and nine times. This chain links TRGV4 with TRGJ1 or TRGJ2. Here the J gene came from matching the DNA to germline, since TCRdb omits it. V was pared by 2 bases and J by 12 bases, with 13 bases of the junction left unmatched. The germline V gene encodes CDR1 EGSTGY and CDR2 YDSYTSSV. CDR3 length: 13 residues. CDR3 nucleotide sequence: TGTGCCACCTGGGATGTAGTATTGAGGAGGAAACTCTTT. It codes for CATWDVVLRRKLF.

V usage is TRGV3 and J usage is TRGJ1 or TRGJ2. The J gene, absent from TCRdb, was called here by matching the DNA to germline. This CDR3 region has 12 residues. V gave up 5 bases and J gave up 3 bases; unmatched junction bases: 4. Per the germline V gene, CDR1 is VTNTFY and CDR2 is YDVSTARD (reference sequence). The CDR3 bases are TGTGCCACCTGGGGAGGTTATTATAAGAAACTCTTT. It yields the protein CATWGGYYKKLF.

The chain uses TRGV3 and TRGJ1 or TRGJ2. TCRdb does not report a J gene; here it was assigned by matching the DNA to germline references. This CDR3 comprises 12 residues. V trimming: 6 bases; J trimming: 10 bases; junction bases outside the gene matches: 12. The germline V gene has CDR1 VTNTFY and CDR2 YDVSTARD (reference sequence). The CDR3 is CATWSPRGKKLF. DNA of the CDR3: TGTGCCACCTGGTCCCCGAGGGGGAAGAAACTCTTT.

With respect to this clone: In the same sample, other DNA sequences code for this CDR3. The J gene is TRGJ1 or TRGJ2, the V gene TRGV2. Matching the DNA to germline supplied the J gene, which TCRdb does not give. The CDR3 totals 14 residues. Germline CDR1 and CDR2: EGSNGY and YDSYNSKV. V was clipped by 0 bases and J by 5 bases; unmatched bases: 7. The CDR3 DNA sequence: TGTGCCACCTGGGACGGGCCCCCGAATTATAAGAAACTCTTT. Translation gives CATWDGPPNYKKLF.

This chain joins TRGV2 and TRGJP2. TCRdb supplies no J gene; here it was assigned by aligning the nucleotide sequence to germline. CDR1 is EGSNGY, CDR2 YDSYNSKV, per germline. With V trimmed by 0 bases and J by 5 bases, 12 bases remained unmatched. This CDR3 has 17 amino acids. The CDR3 region has the DNA TGTGCCACCTGGGACGGGACTAGTGTGGAAAGTGATTGGATCAAGACGTTT. Translation: CATWDGTSVESDWIKTF.

The chain links TRGV4 to TRGJ1 or TRGJ2. TCRdb does not report a J gene; here it was assigned by matching the DNA to germline references. Germline assignment: CDR1 EGSTGY and CDR2 YDSYTSSV. The CDR3 consists of 13 residues. V lost 1 base to trimming and J lost 9 bases; unmatched junction nucleotides: 9. Here the CDR3 reads CATWDGGPFKKLF. For the CDR3, the DNA is TGTGCCACCTGGGATGGAGGACCCTTTAAGAAACTCTTT.

This sequence joins TRGV4 and TRGJ1 or TRGJ2. CDR3 length: 11 amino acids. The V and J ends lost 2 bases and 7 bases, in that order; junction bases with no gene match: 2. CDR1 is EGSTGY, CDR2 YDSYTSSV, per germline. CDR3 bases: TGTGCCACCTGGGATGACTATAAGAAACTCTTT. Translation gives CATWDDYKKLF.

This clone has only one observation. TRGV3 is the V gene, and the J gene was not called. This CDR3 is built from 15 residues. Germline V gene data show CDR1 as VTNTFY and CDR2 as YDVSTARD (reference sequence). The CDR3 loop is CATWDRLFRGSGGLF. CDR3 coding DNA: TGTGCCACCTGGGACAGGCTATTTCGCGGGTCGGGGGGACTCTTT.

Details on this clone: Other DNA sequences in this sample translate to the same CDR3. The rearrangement links TRGV3 to TRGJ1 or TRGJ2. TCRdb gives no J gene; it was assigned here by matching the DNA to germline. The ends lost 3 bases at V and 11 bases at J; junction bases unmatched: 4. This CDR3 spans 10 amino acids. The germline gives CDR1 VTNTFY, CDR2 YDVSTARD (reference sequence). This chain's CDR3 is CATWDGEKLF. The CDR3 DNA is TGTGCCACCTGGGACGGGGAGAAACTCTTT.

The chain carries TRGV2 and TRGJP2. TCRdb is silent on the J gene; assignment here came from matching the DNA to germline. Unmatched junction bases numbered 14, after V lost 0 bases and J lost 13 bases. Germline V gives CDR1 EGSNGY, CDR2 YDSYNSKV. This CDR3 has 15 residues. CDR3 sequence: CATWDGPFQSQIKTF. The CDR3 coding sequence is TGTGCCACCTGGGACGGGCCCTTCCAAAGTCAGATCAAGACGTTT.